This T cell receptor beta chain originates from a study of beta chain features in type 1 diabetes. General study findings and limits: In every one of the four CD4+ subsets, TCRB CDR3s were moderately but significantly shorter in Type 1 diabetes patients. Reduced insertions and increased deletions marked VDJ junctions in type 1 diabetes patients. A greater similarity of naive, central memory and Treg TCRB repertoires was seen among patients than among healthy donors.

TCRB transcripts that were expressed got sequenced, as all of the isolated RNA had been reverse transcribed. Assay: immunoSEQ multiplex PCR; the TCRdb copy retains only in-frame clones and omits some. Among around 340,000 clones, roughly 9% were seen once, and the ten largest hold approximately 1%. A few counts support this clone. Its antigen is undetermined. The origin of this receptor is a young man with type 1 diabetes. Sequencing input: central memory CD4+ T cells from blood.

CDR3 loop: CASSLETSANTGELFF. The CDR3 nucleotides read TGTGCCAGCAGCTTAGAAACTAGCGCGAACACCGGGGAGCTGTTTTTT. The rearrangement links TRBV7-6 to TRBJ2-2; 7 bases match TRBD2. This CDR3 region has 16 residues. The trim removed 1 base at V and 0 bases at J, leaving 2 bases unmatched. Germline V CDR1 and CDR2: SGHVS, FNYEAQ.